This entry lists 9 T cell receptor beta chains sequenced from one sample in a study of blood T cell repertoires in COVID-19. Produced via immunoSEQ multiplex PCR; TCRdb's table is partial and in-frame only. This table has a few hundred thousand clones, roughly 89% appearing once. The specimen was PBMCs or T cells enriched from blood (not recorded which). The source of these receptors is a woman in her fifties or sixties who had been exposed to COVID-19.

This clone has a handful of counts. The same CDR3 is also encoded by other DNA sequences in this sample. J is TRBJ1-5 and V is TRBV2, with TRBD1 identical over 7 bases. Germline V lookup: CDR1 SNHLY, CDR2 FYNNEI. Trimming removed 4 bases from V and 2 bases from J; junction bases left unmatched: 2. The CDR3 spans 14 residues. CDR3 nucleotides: TGTGCCAGCAGTGGAACAGGGGGCAATCAGCCCCAGCATTTT. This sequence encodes CASSGTGGNQPQHF.

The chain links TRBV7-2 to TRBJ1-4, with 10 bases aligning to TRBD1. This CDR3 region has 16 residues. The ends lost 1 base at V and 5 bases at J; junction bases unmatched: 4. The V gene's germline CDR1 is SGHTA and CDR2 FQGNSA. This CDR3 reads CASSLGDRGGNEKLFF. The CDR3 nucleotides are TGTGCCAGCAGCTTAGGGGACAGGGGAGGGAATGAAAAACTGTTTTTT.

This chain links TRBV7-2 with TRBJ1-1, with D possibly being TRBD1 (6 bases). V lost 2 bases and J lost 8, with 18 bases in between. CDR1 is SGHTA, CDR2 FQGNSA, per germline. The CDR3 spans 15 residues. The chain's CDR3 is CASSLFQSGGLEAFF. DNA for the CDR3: TGTGCCAGCAGCTTATTCCAATCGGGGGGGCTCGAAGCTTTCTTT.

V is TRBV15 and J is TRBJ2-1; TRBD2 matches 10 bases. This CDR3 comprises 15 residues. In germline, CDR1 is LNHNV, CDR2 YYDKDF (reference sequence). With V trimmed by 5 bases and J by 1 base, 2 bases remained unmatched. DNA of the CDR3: TGTGCCACCAGCGGACTAGCGGCTTCCTACAATGAGCAGTTCTTC. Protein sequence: CATSGLAASYNEQFF.

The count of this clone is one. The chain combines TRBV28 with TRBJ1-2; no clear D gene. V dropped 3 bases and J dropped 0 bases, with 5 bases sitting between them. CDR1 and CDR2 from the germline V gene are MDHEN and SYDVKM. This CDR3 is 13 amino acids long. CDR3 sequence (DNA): TGTGCCAGCAGTTTCCAGACTAACTATGGCTACACCTTC. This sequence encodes CASSFQTNYGYTF.

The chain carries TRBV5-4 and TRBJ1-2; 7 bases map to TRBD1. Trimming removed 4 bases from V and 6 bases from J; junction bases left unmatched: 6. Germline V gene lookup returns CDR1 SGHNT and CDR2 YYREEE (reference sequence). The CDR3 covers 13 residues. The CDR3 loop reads CASSTRQGDGYTF. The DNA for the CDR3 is TGTGCCAGCAGCACCCGACAGGGCGATGGCTACACCTTC. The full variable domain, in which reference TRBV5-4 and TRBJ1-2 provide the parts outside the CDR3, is ETGVTQSPTHLIKTRGQQVTLRCSSQSGHNTVSWYQQALGQGPQFIFQYYREEENGRGNFPPRFSGLQFPNYSSELNVNALELDDSALYLCASSTRQGDGYTFGSGTRLTVV.

CDR3 sequence reads: CASRTGSGNTIYF. In DNA form, the CDR3 reads TGTGCCAGCAGGACAGGGTCTGGAAACACCATATATTTT. The chain combines TRBV2 with TRBJ1-3, with 7 bases lining up with TRBD1. Germline assignment: CDR1 SNHLY and CDR2 FYNNEI. V was pared by 6 bases and J by 1 base, with 0 bases of the junction left unmatched. This CDR3 is built from 13 residues.

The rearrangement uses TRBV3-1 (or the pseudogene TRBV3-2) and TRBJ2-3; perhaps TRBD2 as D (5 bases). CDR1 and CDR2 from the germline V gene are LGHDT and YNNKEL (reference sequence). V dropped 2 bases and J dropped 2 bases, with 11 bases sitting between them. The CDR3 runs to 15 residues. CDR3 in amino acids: CASSQMTGYTDTQYF. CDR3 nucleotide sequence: TGTGCCAGCAGCCAAATGACGGGGTACACAGATACGCAGTATTTT.

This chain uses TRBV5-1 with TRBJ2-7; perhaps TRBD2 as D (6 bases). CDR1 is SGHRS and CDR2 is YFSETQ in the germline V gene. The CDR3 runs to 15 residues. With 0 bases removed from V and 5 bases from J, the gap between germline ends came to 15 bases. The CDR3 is CASSLAGWGGDEQYF. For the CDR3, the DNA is TGCGCCAGCAGCTTGGCCGGGTGGGGCGGGGACGAGCAGTACTTC.